This note documents a single T cell receptor (beta chain) sequence. The record originates from a study of blood T cell repertoires in COVID-19. Study background: Both acute and convalescent COVID-19 samples were obtained from the United States, Italy and Spain.

Libraries were prepared by immunoSEQ multiplex PCR; TCRdb keeps only in-frame clonotypes and omits some of them. The table lists hundreds of thousands of clones, about 73% of them singletons. Trimming cost V 0 bases and J 4 bases, with 9 bases left between them. This CDR3 spans 14 amino acids. Germline-derived CDR1 and CDR2 are LGHDT and YNNKEL (reference sequence). Sequencing was performed on peripheral blood. The clonotype comes from an elderly woman with acute or convalescent COVID-19. The V call is TRBV3-1 (or the pseudogene TRBV3-2), the J call TRBJ1-2; D gene unclear. CDR3 coding DNA: TGTGCCAGCAGCCAAGATGGGCAGTCCTATGGCTACACCTTC. Encoded protein: CASSQDGQSYGYTF.